The next 30 T cell receptor beta chains were all read from a single sample in a study of control samples from healthy donors and cancer patients. Repertoires were generated with immunoSEQ multiplex PCR, while TCRdb's copy carries only in-frame clones and drops some. The repertoire holds 100,000 to 150,000 clones, approximately 90% seen once, with roughly 2.6% in the top ten. Sequences were obtained from blood. All receptors come from a man aged 40-50 years in good health.

The CDR3 is CASSENPGQGIYEQYF. Here the CDR3 DNA reads TGTGCCAGCAGTGAAAACCCAGGACAGGGTATTTACGAGCAGTACTTC. The V call is TRBV2, the J call TRBJ2-7; TRBD1 aligns across 8 bases. Germline V gives CDR1 SNHLY, CDR2 FYNNEI. The CDR3 contains 16 residues. V lost 2 bases and J lost 4; bases outside the gene matches: 10.

Note on this clone: Additional DNA sequences in this sample encode the identical CDR3. J is TRBJ2-5 and V is TRBV6-1; D tentatively reads TRBD1 or TRBD2 (6 bases each). This CDR3 is 14 amino acids long. The V and J ends lost 1 base and 5 bases respectively, with 11 bases between them. The V gene's germline CDR1 is MNHNS and CDR2 SASEGT. The CDR3 bases are TGTGCCAGCAGTGAAGGGGGGGCGTGGGAGACCCAGTACTTC. Amino acids: CASSEGGAWETQYF.

The chain joins TRBV2 to TRBJ2-3; 8 bases line up with TRBD2. The trim removed 8 bases at V and 4 bases at J, leaving 11 bases unmatched. CDR3 size: 15 residues. The germline V gene has CDR1 SNHLY and CDR2 FYNNEI. The DNA of the CDR3 is TGTGCCAGCCTGAAAAATCGGGGGGGAGCAGATACGCAGTATTTT. Its protein is CASLKNRGGADTQYF.

This clone was seen only a few times. V and J are TRBV19 and TRBJ1-2; D unresolved. V dropped 3 bases and J dropped 1 base, with 6 bases sitting between them. CDR1 and CDR2 from the germline V gene are LNHDA and SQIVND (reference sequence). CDR3 length equals 13 residues. CDR3 loop: CASSIDRNYGYTF. The DNA for the CDR3 is TGTGCCAGTAGTATTGACCGTAACTATGGCTACACCTTC.

J is TRBJ2-1 and V is TRBV3-1 (or the pseudogene TRBV3-2); TRBD1 or TRBD2 may be the D gene (5 bases each). CDR1 is LGHDT, CDR2 YNNKEL, per germline (reference sequence). The CDR3 contains 12 residues. The V gene lost 2 bases and the J gene lost 12 bases, with 11 bases spanning the gap. The CDR3 coding sequence is TGTGCCAGCAGCCAAAACGAGGGACCGCAGTTCTTC. This gives the protein CASSQNEGPQFF.

The V gene is TRBV5-6, the J gene TRBJ2-1; 11 nucleotides align to TRBD2. The CDR3 length is 15 residues. V lost 0 bases, J lost 5 bases, and 1 base stayed unmatched. Germline lookup yields CDR1 SGHDT and CDR2 YYEEEE. The CDR3 sequence is CASSLGLAGNNEQFF. In nucleotides, the CDR3 is TGTGCCAGCAGCTTGGGACTAGCGGGGAACAATGAGCAGTTCTTC.

V and J are TRBV9 and TRBJ2-5, with TRBD1 as a possible D gene (6 bases). Germline CDR1 reads SGDLS; CDR2 reads YYNGEE. This CDR3 is 14 amino acids long. The germline V and J ends were trimmed by 1 base and 5 bases, with 12 bases remaining between them. CDR3 nucleotides: TGTGCCAGCAGCGTAAGGGGGATGGGGGAGACCCAGTACTTC. This codes for CASSVRGMGETQYF.

The V gene is TRBV5-8, the J gene TRBJ2-5; the D is unclear. Trimming pared 0 bases from V and 2 bases from J, leaving 11 bases between. The CDR3 sequence is 15 residues long. The germline V gene encodes CDR1 SGHTS and CDR2 YDEGEE. CDR3: CASSLGDISQETQYF. CDR3 nucleotides: TGTGCCAGCAGCTTGGGTGATATCTCACAAGAGACCCAGTACTTC.

The DNA of the CDR3 is TGTGCCAGCAGCGTTAGTTTTTCCCCAACTGAGGGGGAGCTGTTTTTT. Amino acid sequence: CASSVSFSPTEGELFF. The chain is built from TRBV9 and TRBJ2-2; D unresolved. The CDR3 consists of 16 residues. The germline gives CDR1 SGDLS, CDR2 YYNGEE. The V gene lost 2 bases and the J gene lost 8 bases, with 19 bases spanning the gap.

The chain uses TRBV27 and TRBJ1-5, with D possibly being TRBD1 (5 bases). CDR1 and CDR2 (germline): MNHEY, SMNVEV (reference sequence). V dropped 3 bases and J dropped 2 bases, with 14 bases sitting between them. The CDR3 runs to 16 residues. The CDR3 reads CASSFATGVGNQPQHF. The CDR3 DNA follows: TGTGCCAGCAGTTTCGCCACAGGTGTTGGCAATCAGCCCCAGCATTTT.

The chain recombines TRBV30 with TRBJ2-1; TRBD2 matches 13 bases. CDR1 and CDR2 from the germline V gene are GTSNPN and SVGIG (reference sequence). CDR3 size: 15 residues. The V gene end was trimmed by 0 bases and the J gene end by 8 bases; junction bases not matched to a gene: 4. As DNA, the CDR3 is TGTGCCTGGAGTGTAGGGACTAGCGGGGACTATGAGCAGTTCTTC. Its translation is CAWSVGTSGDYEQFF.

The chain joins TRBV28 to TRBJ2-5; 16 positions match TRBD2. Per the germline V gene, CDR1 is MDHEN and CDR2 is SYDVKM. The CDR3 covers 18 residues. V lost 8 bases and J lost 5; bases outside the gene matches: 14. CDR3 sequence: CASPPGTSGGASRETQYF. The CDR3, as DNA: TGTGCCAGCCCCCCCGGGACTAGCGGGGGGGCCTCCCGGGAGACCCAGTACTTC.

The count of this clone is one. This rearrangement joins TRBV5-6 to TRBJ2-5, with TRBD2 as a possible D gene (6 bases). V was trimmed by 0 bases and J by 5 bases, leaving 17 bases between them. Germline CDR1 SGHDT, CDR2 YYEEEE. The CDR3 extends over 16 amino acids. The DNA for the CDR3 is TGTGCCAGCAGCTTGGTGTTGGGGCCTAGCGAGGAGACCCAGTACTTC. It codes for CASSLVLGPSEETQYF.

V gene TRBV5-5 combines with J gene TRBJ2-7; TRBD1 aligns across 9 bases. This CDR3 is built from 15 residues. The ends lost 4 bases at V and 4 bases at J; junction bases unmatched: 9. The V gene's germline CDR1 is SGHKS and CDR2 YYEKEE (reference sequence). The CDR3 DNA reads TGTGCCAGCAGCGTACCGGGACAGGGTCCTTACGAGCAGTACTTC. It is translated as CASSVPGQGPYEQYF.

The rearrangement joins TRBV12-3 or TRBV12-4 to TRBJ2-7; possibly TRBD1 for D (5 bases). The CDR3 length is 11 residues. V lost 4 bases and J lost 6, with 7 bases in between. The CDR3 nucleotides are TGTGCCAGCAGTTCTAGGGGCGAGCAGTACTTC. This codes for CASSSRGEQYF.

The chain carries TRBV13 and TRBJ2-5; D gene ambiguous. The ends were cut back, 5 bases at V and 5 bases at J, with 12 bases in the middle. CDR3 length: 13 residues. CDR1 is PRHDT and CDR2 is FYEKMQ in the germline V gene (reference sequence). Here the CDR3 reads CASSLRSLETQYF. The CDR3 coding sequence is TGTGCCAGCAGCCTACGGTCGTTGGAGACCCAGTACTTC. The full variable domain, with the rest looked up from reference TRBV13 and TRBJ2-5, is AAGVIQSPRHLIKEKRETATLKCYPIPRHDTVYWYQQGPGQDPQFLISFYEKMQSDKGSIPDRFSAQQFSDYHSELNMSSLELGDSALYFCASSLRSLETQYFGPGTRLLVL.

The J gene is TRBJ2-1, the V gene TRBV5-5; D assignment may be TRBD1 or TRBD2 (7 bases each). The V gene's germline CDR1 is SGHKS and CDR2 YYEKEE (reference sequence). This CDR3 spans 15 amino acids. The V end lost 4 bases, the J end lost 9 bases, and 20 bases lay between the germline ends. DNA of the CDR3: TGTGCCAGCAGCCCACGGTCAGGGGGGGCTAGTGAGCAGTTCTTC. Protein product: CASSPRSGGASEQFF.

This chain uses TRBV18 with TRBJ2-7; D is possibly TRBD1 (5 bases). The CDR3 length is 13 residues. The V end was cut by 4 bases, the J end by 5 bases, with 12 bases between. Germline assignment: CDR1 KGHSH and CDR2 LQKENI. The CDR3 reads CASSQGKGDEQYF. CDR3 coding DNA: TGTGCCAGCTCACAGGGGAAAGGCGACGAGCAGTACTTC.

This clone was observed a few times. The rearrangement uses TRBV2 and TRBJ2-7, with 8 bases matching TRBD2. This CDR3 comprises 13 residues. The germline gives CDR1 SNHLY, CDR2 FYNNEI. V trimming: 8 bases; J trimming: 4 bases; junction bases outside the gene matches: 7. The CDR3 spells CASGGLVGYEQYF. The DNA for the CDR3 is TGTGCCAGCGGGGGACTAGTAGGGTACGAGCAGTACTTC.

This clone appeared once. The chain recombines TRBV5-1 with TRBJ2-7; 10 nucleotides match TRBD1. This CDR3 is 13 amino acids long. Germline V gene lookup returns CDR1 SGHRS and CDR2 YFSETQ. The V and J ends lost 3 bases and 4 bases, in that order; junction bases with no gene match: 1. The CDR3 DNA sequence: TGCGCCAGCAGCTGGACAGGGGGGTACGAGCAGTACTTC. It codes for CASSWTGGYEQYF. Full variable domain (missing parts from reference TRBV5-1 and TRBJ2-7): KAGVTQTPRYLIKTRGQQVTLSCSPISGHRSVSWYQQTPGQGLQFLFEYFSETQRNKGNFPGRFSGRQFSNSRSEMNVSTLELGDSALYLCASSWTGGYEQYFGPGTRLTVT.

Details on this clone: This sample includes further DNA sequences coding for the same CDR3. This chain links TRBV5-6 with TRBJ2-6; 7 bases match TRBD2. Germline CDR1 SGHDT, CDR2 YYEEEE. J was trimmed by 2 bases and V by 2 bases; bases with no gene match: 4. The CDR3 contains 16 residues. This CDR3 reads CASSFTGGAGANVLTF. In DNA form, the CDR3 reads TGTGCCAGCAGCTTCACTGGGGGGGCTGGGGCCAACGTCCTGACTTTC.

The chain employs TRBV6-7 and TRBJ2-1; 9 bases align to TRBD2. TRBV6-7 is designated an ORF whose function remains uncertain. V shed 5 bases and J 12 bases; nucleotides not matched to a gene: 8. This CDR3 has 13 amino acids. The CDR3 region has the DNA TGTGCCAGCAGTGGGCGGGGGGGCTCGAGGCAGTTCTTC. This encodes CASSGRGGSRQFF.

V and J are TRBV5-4 and TRBJ1-4; possible D gene TRBD1, 6 bases. Per germline, CDR1 SGHNT and CDR2 YYREEE (reference sequence). This CDR3 spans 16 amino acids. V was cut by 4 bases and J by 7 bases, with 20 bases left in between. CDR3 sequence: CASSEPTGRSREKLFF. The DNA of the CDR3 is TGTGCCAGCAGCGAACCCACAGGGAGGAGTCGTGAAAAACTGTTTTTT.

The rearrangement joins TRBV9 to TRBJ2-7; D is unresolved. CDR3 length equals 16 residues. V was trimmed by 1 base and J by 0 bases, leaving 14 bases between them. Looked up from germline, CDR1 is SGDLS and CDR2 is YYNGEE. The CDR3 nucleotides are TGTGCCAGCAGCGTACATAAGGAACAGACCTCCTACGAGCAGTACTTC. Translation gives CASSVHKEQTSYEQYF.

This rearrangement joins TRBV6-5 to TRBJ1-1; tentative D call: TRBD1 (6 bases). Germline values: CDR1 MNHEY, CDR2 SVGAGI. The ends were cut back, 0 bases at V and 9 bases at J, with 20 bases in the middle. This CDR3 has 16 amino acids. CDR3 DNA: TGTGCCAGCAGTTACTCGACGTGGGGGCGCCTCGTCCAAGCTTTCTTT. The encoded protein is CASSYSTWGRLVQAFF.

The V gene is TRBV6-5, the J gene TRBJ2-5, with D unclear. The V and J ends lost 0 bases and 5 bases respectively, with 4 bases between them. The CDR3 consists of 12 residues. CDR1 MNHEY and CDR2 SVGAGI come from the germline V gene. The CDR3 spells CASSYSDETQYF. In DNA form, the CDR3 reads TGTGCCAGCAGTTACTCGGATGAGACCCAGTACTTC.

The V gene is TRBV5-1, the J gene TRBJ2-2; 9 bases align to TRBD1. The CDR3 length is 16 residues. Germline CDR1 and CDR2: SGHRS and YFSETQ. V lost 4 bases and J lost 5; bases outside the gene matches: 9. The CDR3 bases are TGCGCCAGCAGCCTCTGGGGACAGGGAGGAACCGGGGAGCTGTTTTTT. Encoded protein: CASSLWGQGGTGELFF.

This chain uses TRBV5-1 with TRBJ1-5; D is possibly TRBD1 (5 bases). The length of the CDR3 is 15 residues. Trimming took off 1 base at V and 4 bases at J, with 12 bases between the two ends. The V gene's germline CDR1 is SGHRS and CDR2 YFSETQ. CDR3 sequence reads: CASSLRGRENQPQHF. The DNA of the CDR3 is TGCGCCAGCAGCTTGAGGGGAAGGGAGAATCAGCCCCAGCATTTT.

The rearrangement joins TRBV4-1 to TRBJ2-7; 9 bases match TRBD1. V shed 4 bases, J shed 7 bases, and the junction held 14 bases outside the gene matches. The CDR3 runs to 16 residues. The V gene's germline CDR1 is MGHRA and CDR2 YSYEKL. CDR3 in amino acids: CASSLRLDRGGREQYF. The CDR3 bases are TGCGCCAGCAGCCTACGCCTGGACAGGGGAGGGAGGGAGCAGTACTTC.

The genes are TRBV5-1 and TRBJ1-6; D is perhaps TRBD1 (6 bases). CDR1 SGHRS and CDR2 YFSETQ come from the germline V gene. V gave up 3 bases and J gave up 2 bases, with 18 bases separating them. The CDR3 is 18 residues long. CDR3 residues: CASSYDTDRLAYNSPLHF. CDR3 sequence (DNA): TGCGCCAGCAGCTACGATACAGACAGGCTCGCCTATAATTCACCCCTCCACTTT.